This T cell receptor (beta chain) is drawn from a study of GPR56 and killer-like receptors on CD4 memory cells (dated by TCRdb to the late 2010s). About the full investigation: The study proposed that progressive acquisition of KLRB1, KLRG1, GPR56 and then KLRF1 marks human CD4+ memory T-cell differentiation and cytokine production potential. Healthy blood donors in the study were described as age-matched to the liver disease patients, whose median age was approximately 68 years. Overall study results and their limits: Clones dominating late populations 4 and 5 were also found in early populations 1 and 2, which the authors took as evidence for linear differentiation. Rather than full repertoires, the diversity and similarity analyses used only the 100 most expanded clones in each population. TCR repertoire overlap was especially strong between late populations 4 and 5, and population 3 also partly overlapped. Low clonal frequency was observed in the marker-negative population, and a progressive increase in clonal frequency, with a corresponding decrease in TCRbeta diversity, was observed along the proposed pathway.

TCRdb lists the instrument as Illumina HiSeq 2500. To build sequencing libraries, a previously published PCR protocol was used to amplify the recombined TCRbeta locus. As for how the authors treated the data: Reads whose average quality score was below 30 were removed, and the reads that remained were processed with IMSEQ. Vbeta gene, Jbeta gene and CDR3 amino acid sequence were used to define clonotypes. Repertoire overlap between populations was quantified with the Morisita-Horn index computed on the top 100 expanded clones. Clonal diversity was assessed with Rényi diversity profiles calculated on the top 100 expanded clones. TCRdb reprocessed the sequencing reads and holds a single record per CDR3 protein sequence, with no DNA. TCRdb, rather than the study authors, made the V and J calls. This sample's table has entries for more than 800 distinct CDR3 sequences. The ten largest clones add up to around 17% of the sample.

This clonotype ranks as large (0.1 to 1%) by frequency alone, as no count is recorded. Its antigen specificity is not known. The germline V gene gives CDR1 as MNHEY and CDR2 as SVGAGI. The CDR3 has 14 amino acids, counting the end cysteine and phenylalanine. No DNA accompanies this entry. Five KLR/GPR56-defined CD4+ populations were enriched by fluorescence-activated cell sorting before TCRbeta sequencing. TCRbeta repertoires of five CD4+ T-cell subsets defined by KLRB1, KLRG1, GPR56 and KLRF1 expression were sequenced to test a linear memory differentiation pathway. TCR-sequenced cells came from peripheral blood of healthy control individuals, reported as five donors in the TCRbeta analysis figure. The researchers collected heparinized peripheral blood and processed every sample within one hour of retrieval. Blood was diluted 1:2 in PBS, and peripheral blood mononuclear cells were then isolated from the diluted blood at room temperature by Biocoll density gradient centrifugation. Before flow sorting, CD4+ T cells were enriched from freshly isolated PBMCs by magnetic sorting with anti-CD4 MicroBeads. A BD FACSAria II was used to sort CD4+ T cells, enriched from the PBMCs of healthy donors, according to marker expression. For surface staining, the researchers used Miltenyi Biotec antibodies: anti-KLRB1 clone 191B8, anti-KLRF1 clone 4A4.D10 and anti-KLRG1 clone REA261.

This TCR derives from a human donor in good health. The sequenced sample was memory CD4+ T cells from blood. The chain is encoded by TRBV6-5 joined to TRBJ2-2; TCRdb returns TRBD1, unconfirmable since there is no DNA. This receptor carries the CDR3 CASTPVKATGELFF.